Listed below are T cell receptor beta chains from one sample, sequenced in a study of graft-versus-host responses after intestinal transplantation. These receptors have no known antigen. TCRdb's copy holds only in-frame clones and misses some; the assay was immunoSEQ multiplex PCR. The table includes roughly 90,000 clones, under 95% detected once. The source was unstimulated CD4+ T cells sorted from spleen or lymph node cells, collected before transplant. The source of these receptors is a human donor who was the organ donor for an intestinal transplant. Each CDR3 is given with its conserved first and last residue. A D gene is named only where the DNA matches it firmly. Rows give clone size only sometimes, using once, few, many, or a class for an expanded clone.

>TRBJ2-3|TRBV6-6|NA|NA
CAILMTNTDTQYF
TGTGCCATCCTGATGACAAACACAGATACGCAGTATTTT
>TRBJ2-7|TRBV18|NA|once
CASSPITSPFDSGQYF
TGTGCCAGCTCACCGATTACAAGCCCGTTTGATTCGGGGCAGTACTTC
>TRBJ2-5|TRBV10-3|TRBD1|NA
CAISESKGQGETQYF
TGTGCCATCAGTGAGTCGAAGGGACAGGGAGAAACCCAGTACTTC
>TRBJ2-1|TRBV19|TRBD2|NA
CASSRTSGGYHNEQFF
TGTGCCAGTAGTCGGACTAGCGGGGGGTACCACAATGAGCAGTTCTTC
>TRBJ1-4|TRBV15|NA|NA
CATSRTDLGEKLFF
TGTGCCACCAGCAGGACGGACTTGGGTGAAAAACTGTTTTTT
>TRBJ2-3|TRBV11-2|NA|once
CASSSTRVDGADTQYF
TGTGCCAGCAGCTCCACTAGGGTGGATGGGGCAGATACGCAGTATTTT
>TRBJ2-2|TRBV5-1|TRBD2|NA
CASSFLSGSGNTGELFF
TGCGCCAGCAGCTTTCTTAGCGGGAGCGGGAACACCGGGGAGCTGTTTTTT
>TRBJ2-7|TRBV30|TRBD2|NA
CACGSSGRSYEQYF
TGTGCATGCGGTAGTAGCGGGAGGTCCTACGAGCAGTACTTC
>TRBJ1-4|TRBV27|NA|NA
CASSPNRVFVNEKLFF
TGTGCCAGCAGTCCTAACCGGGTATTCGTTAATGAAAAACTGTTTTTT
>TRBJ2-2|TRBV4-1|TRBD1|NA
CASSHTGEITGELFF
TGCGCCAGCAGCCATACAGGGGAGATAACCGGGGAGCTGTTTTTT
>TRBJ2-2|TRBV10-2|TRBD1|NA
CASTNRGVNTGELFF
TGCGCCAGCACGAACAGGGGGGTGAACACCGGGGAGCTGTTTTTT
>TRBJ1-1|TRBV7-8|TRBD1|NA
CASSRPGQGWPGEAFF
TGTGCCAGCAGCAGACCGGGACAGGGGTGGCCCGGTGAAGCTTTCTTT
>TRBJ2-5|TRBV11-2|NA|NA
CASSLVIAPTETQYF
TGTGCCAGCAGCTTAGTAATAGCCCCAACGGAGACCCAGTACTTC
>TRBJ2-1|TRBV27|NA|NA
CASSQTRGPYNEQFF
TGTGCCAGCAGTCAGACGCGCGGCCCCTACAATGAGCAGTTCTTC
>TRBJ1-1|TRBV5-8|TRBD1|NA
CASFPWQGADTEAFF
TGTGCCAGCTTCCCCTGGCAGGGGGCGGACACTGAAGCTTTCTTT
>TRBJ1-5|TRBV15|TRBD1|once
CATSSRLDRASNQPQHF
TGTGCCACCAGCAGCAGATTAGACAGGGCATCGAATCAGCCCCAGCATTTT
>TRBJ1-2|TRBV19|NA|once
CASSIALSYGYTF
TGTGCCAGTAGTATAGCACTTTCTTATGGCTACACCTTC
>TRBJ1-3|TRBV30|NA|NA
CAWSVRISQDTIYF
TGTGCCTGGAGTGTACGTATAAGCCAGGACACCATATATTTT
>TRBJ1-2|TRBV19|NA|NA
CASSPSGYGYTF
TGTGCCAGTAGCCCCTCAGGTTATGGCTACACCTTC
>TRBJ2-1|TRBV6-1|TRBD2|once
CASSATSGQWGIISYNEQFF
TGTGCCAGCAGTGCGACTAGCGGACAATGGGGCATAATATCCTACAATGAGCAGTTCTTC
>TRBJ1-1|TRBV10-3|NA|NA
CAISELGQSTEAFF
TGTGCCATCAGTGAGCTGGGACAATCCACTGAAGCTTTCTTT
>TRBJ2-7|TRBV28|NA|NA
CASSLVGGGQYF
TGTGCCAGCAGTTTGGTTGGGGGAGGGCAGTACTTC
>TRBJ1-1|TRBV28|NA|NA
CASSFLVNTEAFF
TGTGCCAGCAGTTTTCTCGTTAACACTGAAGCTTTCTTT
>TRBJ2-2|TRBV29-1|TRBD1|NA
CSVSVPYRGPNTGELFF
TGCAGCGTTTCAGTCCCCTACAGGGGCCCGAACACCGGGGAGCTGTTTTTT
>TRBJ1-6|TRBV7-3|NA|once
CASSLTGGDNSPLHF
TGTGCCAGCAGCTTAACGGGGGGGGATAATTCACCCCTCCACTTT
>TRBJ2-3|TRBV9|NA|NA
CASSPLYRVSFADTQYF
TGTGCCAGCAGCCCTTTATACAGGGTTTCATTTGCAGATACGCAGTATTTT
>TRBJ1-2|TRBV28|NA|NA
CASSLGGKQGGYGYTF
TGTGCCAGCAGTTTGGGTGGGAAACAGGGAGGGTATGGCTACACCTTC
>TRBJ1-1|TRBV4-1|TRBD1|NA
CASSQGDRGWGSIMNTEAFF
TGCGCCAGCAGCCAGGGGGACAGAGGGTGGGGCTCCATCATGAACACTGAAGCTTTCTTT
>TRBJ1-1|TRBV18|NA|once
CASSPVSGEGNTEAFF
TGTGCCAGCTCACCTGTCTCTGGGGAGGGGAACACTGAAGCTTTCTTT
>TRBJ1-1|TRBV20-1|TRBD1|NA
CSATTGTEAFF
TGCAGTGCCACGACAGGGACTGAAGCTTTCTTT
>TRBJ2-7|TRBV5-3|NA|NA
CARSLSRGREVCEQYF
TGTGCCAGAAGCTTGTCCCGTGGTAGGGAGGTTTGCGAGCAGTACTTC
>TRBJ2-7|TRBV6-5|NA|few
CASSPGLHYEQYF
TGTGCCAGCTCCCCGGGACTGCACTACGAGCAGTACTTC
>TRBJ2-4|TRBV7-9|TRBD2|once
CASSLDPGLAVAKNIQYF
TGTGCCAGCAGCTTAGATCCTGGACTAGCGGTAGCCAAAAACATTCAGTACTTC
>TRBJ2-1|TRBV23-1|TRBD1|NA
CAPTGTAYNEQFF
TGCGCCCCAACCGGGACAGCTTACAATGAGCAGTTCTTC
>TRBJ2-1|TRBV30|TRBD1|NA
CAWSNPPGQGVREQFF
TGTGCCTGGAGCAACCCACCGGGACAGGGGGTGCGTGAGCAGTTCTTC